These T cell receptor beta chains were read from a single sample in a study of blood T cell repertoires in COVID-19. Here immunoSEQ multiplex PCR was the method, and the copy in TCRdb shows in-frame clones only, minus some. The sample has over 100,000 clones, more than 90% seen once. Source material: peripheral blood. The source is a woman aged 50 to 60 with COVID-19, enrolled during active disease. CDR3s include the opening cysteine and the closing phenylalanine or tryptophan. D genes are given only for firm matches. Clone size is given for some rows only: seen once, a few or many times, or a class if the clone is expanded.

D gene: TRBD1; V gene: TRBV19; J gene: TRBJ1-5; clone size: -; CDR3 DNA: TGTGCCAGTCGGACAGGGTCCAATCAGCCCCAGCATTTT; CDR3 protein: CASRTGSNQPQHF
D gene: -; V gene: TRBV4-2; J gene: TRBJ2-2; clone size: -; CDR3 DNA: TGTGCCAGCAGCCAAGTTCTCGGGGAATCCGGGGAGCTGTTTTTT; CDR3 protein: CASSQVLGESGELFF
D gene: TRBD1; V gene: TRBV7-9; J gene: TRBJ2-3; clone size: -; CDR3 DNA: TGTGCCAGCAGCCCCGGGACAGGGAACACAGATACGCAGTATTTT; CDR3 protein: CASSPGTGNTDTQYF
D gene: -; V gene: TRBV28; J gene: TRBJ1-2; clone size: -; CDR3 DNA: TGTGCCAGCCGACAGCACGGTTATGGCTACACCTTC; CDR3 protein: CASRQHGYGYTF
D gene: -; V gene: TRBV11-2; J gene: TRBJ2-6; clone size: once; CDR3 DNA: TGTGCCAGCAGCTCCCCAGGGTTGGGCTCTGGGGCCAACGTCCTGACTTTC; CDR3 protein: CASSSPGLGSGANVLTF
D gene: -; V gene: TRBV5-1; J gene: TRBJ2-7; clone size: -; CDR3 DNA: TGCGCCAGCAGCTTGGTGGACTCGGCGGCCGAGCAGTACTTC; CDR3 protein: CASSLVDSAAEQYF
D gene: -; V gene: TRBV5-1; J gene: TRBJ2-1; clone size: -; CDR3 DNA: TGCGCCAGCAGCCAAGCGGCTAGATCCTACAATGAGCAGTTCTTC; CDR3 protein: CASSQAARSYNEQFF
D gene: -; V gene: TRBV4-1; J gene: TRBJ2-4; clone size: once; CDR3 DNA: TGCGCCAGCAGCTCCCCAGGATTGAAGGTACACAACAAAAACATTCAGTACTTC; CDR3 protein: CASSSPGLKVHNKNIQYF
D gene: -; V gene: TRBV29-1; J gene: TRBJ1-1; clone size: -; CDR3 DNA: TGCAGCGTTGCCGGTGGAGGAATGGCTTTCTTT; CDR3 protein: CSVAGGGMAFF
D gene: TRBD2; V gene: TRBV6-1; J gene: TRBJ2-5; clone size: -; CDR3 DNA: TGTGCCAGCAGTGAAGCGATCGGGCGGGGGGGAGGAGAGACCCAGTACTTC; CDR3 protein: CASSEAIGRGGGETQYF
D gene: -; V gene: TRBV7-3; J gene: TRBJ1-6; clone size: -; CDR3 DNA: TGTGCCAGCAGCTTAAAAGGGAGGAATTCACCCCTCCACTTT; CDR3 protein: CASSLKGRNSPLHF
D gene: TRBD1; V gene: TRBV6-5; J gene: TRBJ1-6; clone size: -; CDR3 DNA: TGCGCCAGCGGACAGGTCTATAATTCACCCCTCCACTTT; CDR3 protein: CASGQVYNSPLHF
D gene: TRBD1; V gene: TRBV19; J gene: TRBJ1-2; clone size: -; CDR3 DNA: TGTGCCAGCCGACAGGGCTTCTATGGCTACACCTTC; CDR3 protein: CASRQGFYGYTF
D gene: -; V gene: TRBV18; J gene: TRBJ2-5; clone size: -; CDR3 DNA: TGTGCCAGCTCCAGGGCAGAAGAGACCCAGTACTTC; CDR3 protein: CASSRAEETQYF